These 5 T cell receptor beta chains originate from one sample sequenced in a study of blood T cell repertoires in COVID-19. TCRdb's table, derived via immunoSEQ multiplex PCR, lists solely in-frame clones and lacks some. The data contain 150,000 to 200,000 clones, 80% to 90% of them singletons. Input material: peripheral blood. The source is a man in his forties with active or convalescent COVID-19.

The rearrangement uses TRBV7-6 and TRBJ1-1; maybe TRBD1 (5 bases). The CDR3 is made up of 18 amino acids. Trimming stripped 2 bases from V and 2 bases from J, with 21 bases between. Germline CDR1 and CDR2: SGHVS and FNYEAQ. CDR3 nucleotides: TGTGCCAGCAGCTTAAGTCTGCAGGGCACGAAACTCAACACTGAAGCTTTCTTT. It encodes CASSLSLQGTKLNTEAFF.

In its sample, this clone was seen once. This chain connects TRBV19 to TRBJ1-3; D gene uncertain. The CDR3 is 14 residues long. With 5 bases removed from V and 0 bases from J, the gap between germline ends came to 8 bases. Germline values: CDR1 LNHDA, CDR2 SQIVND (reference sequence). The CDR3 loop is CASSYGISGNTIYF. In DNA, the CDR3 is TGTGCCAGTAGTTACGGGATCTCTGGAAACACCATATATTTT. The full variable domain, completed using reference TRBV19 and TRBJ1-3, is DGGITQSPKYLFRKEGQNVTLSCEQNLNHDAMYWYRQDPGQGLRLIYYSQIVNDFQKGDIAEGYSVSREKKESFPLTVTSAQKNPTAFYLCASSYGISGNTIYFGEGSWLTVV.

The gene calls are TRBV7-3 and TRBJ2-3, with 10 bases fitting TRBD2. V lost 5 bases to trimming and J lost 7 bases; unmatched junction nucleotides: 9. This CDR3 has 15 residues. CDR1 is SGHTA and CDR2 is FQGTGA in the germline V gene. DNA for the CDR3: TGTGCCAGCAGCCCCATTAGCGGGGGGTGGAATACGCAGTATTTT. This sequence encodes CASSPISGGWNTQYF.

V usage is TRBV5-5 and J usage is TRBJ2-2; D is undetermined. The V end lost 4 bases, the J end lost 0 bases, and 16 bases lay between the germline ends. In germline, CDR1 is SGHKS, CDR2 YYEKEE (reference sequence). This CDR3 is built from 17 residues. This chain's CDR3 is CASSRLPVGANTGELFF. CDR3 coding DNA: TGTGCCAGCAGCCGCTTACCCGTAGGAGCGAACACCGGGGAGCTGTTTTTT.

The chain combines TRBV12-3 or TRBV12-4 with TRBJ2-5; D gene unclear. V lost 2 bases to trimming and J lost 7 bases, with 5 bases between them. The CDR3 is 11 amino acids. CDR3 DNA sequence: TGTGCCAGCAGTTTACGAGGGACCCAGTACTTC. It codes for CASSLRGTQYF.